Given below is one TCR beta chain in context. The source of the sample is a study of PD-L1 blockade in urothelial cancer. Study information: The patients' atezolizumab therapy, 1,200 mg intravenously every 3 weeks, started around 2014. Prior chemotherapy in patients spanned 0 to 3 regimens. Blood analysis was done at 3 weeks (second dose) and 6 weeks after treatment began.

As to time point: pretreatment peripheral blood. Repertoires were generated with immunoSEQ multiplex PCR, while TCRdb's copy carries only in-frame clones and drops some. The sample carries more than 45,000 clones, more than 75% recorded once. CDR1 is SGHVS and CDR2 is FNYEAQ in the germline V gene. The V and J ends lost 1 base and 4 bases, in that order; junction bases with no gene match: 2. The CDR3 sequence is 15 residues long. The receptor comes from a man aged 45-65 years with urothelial cancer. J is TRBJ2-5 and V is TRBV7-6; 11 positions match TRBD2. The specimen was PBMCs, collected around atezolizumab (anti-PD-L1) treatment. Here the CDR3 reads CASSLGLAGGETQYF. As DNA, the CDR3 is TGTGCCAGCAGCTTAGGGCTAGCGGGGGGAGAGACCCAGTACTTC.